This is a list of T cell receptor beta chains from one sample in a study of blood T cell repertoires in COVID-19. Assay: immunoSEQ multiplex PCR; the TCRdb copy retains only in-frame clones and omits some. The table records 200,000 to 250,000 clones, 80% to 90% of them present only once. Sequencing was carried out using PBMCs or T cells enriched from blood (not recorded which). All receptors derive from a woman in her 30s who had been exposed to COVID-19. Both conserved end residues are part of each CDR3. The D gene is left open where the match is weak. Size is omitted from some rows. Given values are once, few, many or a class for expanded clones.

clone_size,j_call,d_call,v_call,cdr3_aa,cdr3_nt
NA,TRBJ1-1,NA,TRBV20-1,CSASYQDTEAFF,TGCAGTGCTAGTTACCAGGACACTGAAGCTTTCTTT
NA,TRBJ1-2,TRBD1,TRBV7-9,CASRSTGTGKDYGYTF,TGTGCCAGCAGATCGACCGGGACAGGGAAGGACTATGGCTACACCTTC
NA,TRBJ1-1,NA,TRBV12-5,CASGDGGQTEAFF,TGTGCTAGTGGTGACGGGGGTCAAACTGAAGCTTTCTTT
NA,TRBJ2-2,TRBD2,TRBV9,CASSPEAGGSPTGELFF,TGTGCCAGCAGCCCAGAGGCGGGAGGTTCGCCCACCGGGGAGCTGTTTTTT
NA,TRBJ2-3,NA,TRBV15,CATSSRDTGTDTQYF,TGTGCCACCAGCAGCCGGGACACCGGCACAGATACGCAGTATTTT
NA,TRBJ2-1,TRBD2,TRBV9,CASSPVGLAIYNEQFF,TGTGCCAGCAGCCCAGTAGGACTAGCGATCTACAATGAGCAGTTCTTC
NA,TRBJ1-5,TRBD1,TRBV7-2,CASSRDRGYIQPQHF,TGTGCCAGCAGCAGGGACAGGGGATATATTCAGCCCCAGCATTTT
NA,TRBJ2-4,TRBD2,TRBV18,CASSRVGLADDKNIQYF,TGTGCCAGCTCACGGGTGGGACTAGCGGATGACAAAAACATTCAGTACTTC
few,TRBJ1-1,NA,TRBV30,CAWIGGGTEAFF,TGTGCCTGGATCGGGGGTGGGACTGAAGCTTTCTTT
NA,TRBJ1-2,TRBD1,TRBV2,CASTTGASGYTF,TGTGCCAGCACCACAGGGGCGAGTGGCTACACCTTC
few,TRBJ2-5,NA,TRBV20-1,CSARDRETQYF,TGCAGTGCTAGAGATCGGGAGACCCAGTACTTC
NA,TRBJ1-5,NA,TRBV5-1,CASSLDTNQPQHF,TGCGCCAGCAGCTTGGACACCAATCAGCCCCAGCATTTT
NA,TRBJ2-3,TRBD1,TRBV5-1,CASSLGGVDTDTQYF,TGCGCCAGCAGCCTAGGGGGCGTAGACACAGATACGCAGTATTTT
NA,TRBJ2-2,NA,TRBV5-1,CASSLGPGGTNTGELFF,TGCGCCAGCAGCTTGGGACCAGGGGGGACGAACACCGGGGAGCTGTTTTTT
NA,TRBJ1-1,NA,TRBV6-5,CASGRSENTEAFF,TGTGCCAGCGGGCGATCGGAGAACACTGAAGCTTTCTTT
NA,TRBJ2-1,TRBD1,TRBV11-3,CASSLRPGQAYNEQFF,TGTGCCAGCAGCCTACGGCCGGGACAGGCATACAATGAGCAGTTCTTC
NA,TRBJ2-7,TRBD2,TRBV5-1,CASSLEGGRTNEQYF,TGCGCCAGCAGCTTGGAAGGCGGGAGGACCAACGAGCAGTACTTC
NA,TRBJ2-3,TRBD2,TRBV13,CASSLRPSLAGVEDTQYF,TGTGCCAGCAGCTTACGGCCCTCACTAGCGGGAGTTGAAGATACGCAGTATTTT
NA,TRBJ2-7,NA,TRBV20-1,CSVVRQFEQYF,TGCAGTGTCGTCCGACAGTTCGAGCAGTACTTC
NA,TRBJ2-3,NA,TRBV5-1,CASKTGRTDTQYF,TGCGCCAGCAAAACAGGGCGGACAGATACGCAGTATTTT
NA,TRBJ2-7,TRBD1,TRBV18,CASSGGTGVSYEQYF,TGTGCCAGCTCAGGGGGGACAGGGGTCTCCTACGAGCAGTACTTC
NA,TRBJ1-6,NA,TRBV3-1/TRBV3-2,CASSQDLHSPLHF,TGTGCCAGCAGCCAAGACCTCCATTCACCCCTCCACTTT
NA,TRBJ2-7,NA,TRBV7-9,CASSEAYEQYF,TGTGCCAGCAGCGAGGCCTACGAGCAGTACTTC
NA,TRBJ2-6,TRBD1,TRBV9,CASSARQGESSGANVLTF,TGTGCCAGCAGCGCAAGACAGGGGGAAAGCTCTGGGGCCAACGTCCTGACTTTC
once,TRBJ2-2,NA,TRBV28,CASSLGTQPLNTGELFF,TGTGCCAGCAGTTTAGGGACACAGCCTCTAAACACCGGGGAGCTGTTTTTT
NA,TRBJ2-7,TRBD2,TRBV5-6,CASSLGLAVYEQYF,TGTGCCAGCAGCTTAGGACTAGCGGTGTACGAGCAGTACTTC
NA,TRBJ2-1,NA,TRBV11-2,CASSLAGTYNEQFF,TGTGCCAGCAGCTTAGCGGGAACTTACAATGAGCAGTTCTTC
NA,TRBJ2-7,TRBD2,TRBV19,CASSSGTGVVEQYF,TGTGCCAGTAGCAGCGGGACGGGGGTGGTAGAGCAGTACTTC
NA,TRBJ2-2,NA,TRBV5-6,CASSLGRANTGELFF,TGTGCCAGCAGCTTGGGCAGGGCGAACACCGGGGAGCTGTTTTTT
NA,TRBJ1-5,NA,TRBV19,CASADSANQPQHF,TGTGCCAGTGCGGACAGTGCCAATCAGCCCCAGCATTTT
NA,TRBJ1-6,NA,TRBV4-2,CASSQSVRQGPPYNSPLHF,TGTGCCAGCAGCCAAAGTGTGCGCCAGGGGCCGCCCTATAATTCACCCCTCCACTTT
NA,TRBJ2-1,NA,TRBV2,CASSEDSGYNEQFF,TGTGCCAGCAGTGAGGATAGCGGCTACAATGAGCAGTTCTTC
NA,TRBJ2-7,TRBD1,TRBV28,CASSLLSGQGVFEQYF,TGTGCCAGCAGTTTATTATCAGGACAGGGGGTTTTCGAGCAGTACTTC
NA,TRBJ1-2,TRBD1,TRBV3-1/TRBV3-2,CASSQVRVGGHGYTF,TGTGCCAGCAGCCAAGTAAGGGTAGGGGGCCATGGCTACACCTTC
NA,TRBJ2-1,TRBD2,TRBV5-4,CASSLGLAGEEQFF,TGTGCCAGCAGCTTGGGGCTAGCGGGAGAGGAGCAGTTCTTC
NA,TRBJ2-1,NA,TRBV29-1,CSVDFRGTEQFF,TGCAGCGTTGATTTTCGCGGGACTGAGCAGTTCTTC
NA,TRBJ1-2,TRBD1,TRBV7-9,CASSLLNRGLGYTF,TGTGCCAGCAGCTTACTAAACAGGGGGCTGGGCTACACCTTC
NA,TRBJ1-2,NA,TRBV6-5,CASSYRTGNYGYTF,TGTGCCAGCAGTTACAGGACGGGAAACTATGGCTACACCTTC
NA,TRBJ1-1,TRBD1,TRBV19,CASSALQGAGNTEAFF,TGTGCCAGTAGTGCCCTACAGGGGGCAGGGAACACTGAAGCTTTCTTT
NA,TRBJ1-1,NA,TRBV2,CARGWRTAEAFF,TGTGCCAGGGGATGGAGGACAGCAGAAGCTTTCTTT
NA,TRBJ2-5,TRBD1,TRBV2,CASSAPGQLQETQYF,TGTGCCAGCAGCGCCCCGGGACAGCTACAAGAGACCCAGTACTTC